A selection of T cell receptor beta chains follows, all from one sample in a study of shared clonotypes between healthy human individuals. Libraries were prepared by immunoSEQ multiplex PCR; TCRdb keeps only in-frame clonotypes and omits some of them. The sample holds millions of clones, about 93% seen once. The sample taken for sequencing was naive CD8+ T cells from PBMCs. All receptors derive from a man younger than 35 in good health. Some clones in this sample may be carry-over from other donors' samples. The CDR3 runs from the conserved cysteine through the conserved F or W. A D gene is named only where the DNA matches it firmly. The listing skips clone size in some rows; elsewhere it reads once, few, many or a size class.

.	TRBD1	TRBV7-9	TRBJ2-7	TGTGCCAGCAGCCCTTCGGTCGGACAGGGGGCCTACGAGCAGTACTTC	CASSPSVGQGAYEQYF
.	.	TRBV7-9	TRBJ2-7	TGTGCCAGCAGCCCCCCTGTCTCCCACGAGCAGTACTTC	CASSPPVSHEQYF
.	.	TRBV11-2	TRBJ2-6	TGTGCCAGCAGCCTTTCGCCCTCTGGGGCCAACGTCCTGACTTTC	CASSLSPSGANVLTF
.	.	TRBV2	TRBJ2-5	TGTGCCAGCAGTGAAGATCGGACAGCCAACCAAGAGACCCAGTACTTC	CASSEDRTANQETQYF
.	.	TRBV5-1	TRBJ1-1	TGCGCCAGCAGCTTGGAAACTTTCTTT	CASSLETFF
few	.	TRBV2	TRBJ2-2	TGTGCCAGCAGTGAACAGGGGCGCACCGGGGAGCTGTTTTTT	CASSEQGRTGELFF
.	.	TRBV27	TRBJ2-7	TGTGCCAGCAGTTTAAGTCGGTTACCCTACGAGCAGTACTTC	CASSLSRLPYEQYF
.	.	TRBV5-6	TRBJ2-1	TGTGCCAGCAGCCTCCTCCGAGAGAATGAGCAGTTCTTC	CASSLLRENEQFF
.	.	TRBV4-3	TRBJ2-3	TGCGCCAGCAGCCCTCAAACGGGGATTCACCTAGGGACAGATACGCAGTATTTT	CASSPQTGIHLGTDTQYF
.	.	TRBV9	TRBJ1-2	TGTGCCAGCAGCGTAGCTGGGACTGACTATGGCTACACCTTC	CASSVAGTDYGYTF
.	.	TRBV27	TRBJ2-7	TGTGCCAGCAGTTTGCAAAACAGGGTCTACGAGCAGTACTTC	CASSLQNRVYEQYF
.	.	TRBV10-3	TRBJ1-4	TGTGCCATCAGTGAGTCGCTCGCGGGGACGCTTGGAAAACTGTTTTTT	CAISESLAGTLGKLFF
.	.	TRBV12-5	TRBJ1-3	TGTGCTAGTGGTTTGGAAAGGCTGGGTAGCTCTGGAAACACCATATATTTT	CASGLERLGSSGNTIYF
.	TRBD1	TRBV27	TRBJ1-2	TGTGCCAGCAGTGCCGCGCAGGGGGGAGGGTATGGCTACACCTTC	CASSAAQGGGYGYTF
.	TRBD2	TRBV9	TRBJ2-7	TGTGCCAGCAGCGGGGGAGGGGTTGAGCAGTACTTC	CASSGGGVEQYF
.	TRBD2	TRBV4-3	TRBJ2-3	TGCGCCAGCAGCCCGGCGGGAGTGGGCACAGATACGCAGTATTTT	CASSPAGVGTDTQYF
.	.	TRBV13	TRBJ1-3	TGTGCCAGCAGTTTGGGCGGCGGCCACTCTGGAAACACCATATATTTT	CASSLGGGHSGNTIYF
.	TRBD2	TRBV29-1	TRBJ2-2	TGCAGCGCCGGGACTAGCGGGAGGGTCACCGGGGAGCTGTTTTTT	CSAGTSGRVTGELFF
.	.	TRBV23-1	TRBJ2-1	TGCGCCAGCAGTCAGCGGAGAAGCTCCTACAATGAGCAGTTCTTC	CASSQRRSSYNEQFF
.	.	TRBV6-5	TRBJ2-2	TGTGCCAGCAGTTATTCGAACACCGGGGAGCTGTTTTTT	CASSYSNTGELFF
.	TRBD2	TRBV7-2	TRBJ2-1	TGTGCCACCGAGCTAGCGGGAACGAATTACAATGAGCAGTTCTTC	CATELAGTNYNEQFF
.	.	TRBV6-5	TRBJ1-1	TGTGCCAGCAGTTACGGGATTGGCATTGGGGGGAGGGCTTTCTTT	CASSYGIGIGGRAFF
.	TRBD1	TRBV28	TRBJ1-3	TGTGCCAGCAGTTTACCGACAGGGGCTGGAAACACCATATATTTT	CASSLPTGAGNTIYF
.	TRBD1	TRBV7-9	TRBJ2-1	TGTGCCAGCAGCCAACCGCTGGGACAGCTAAACAATGAGCAGTTCTTC	CASSQPLGQLNNEQFF
.	TRBD2	TRBV4-2	TRBJ2-3	TGTGCCAGCAGCCCGGCCTGGACTAGCGGCACAGATACGCAGTATTTT	CASSPAWTSGTDTQYF
.	TRBD1	TRBV5-1	TRBJ1-5	TGCGCCAGCAGCTTGTGGCAGGGGGCGAATCAGCCCCAGCATTTT	CASSLWQGANQPQHF
.	.	TRBV27	TRBJ1-1	TGTGCCAGCAGTCCCCTCGGGCCCCTTAGCGATAACACTGAAGCTTTCTTT	CASSPLGPLSDNTEAFF
.	.	TRBV6-5	TRBJ2-7	TGTGCCAGCAGTTACTCGACGAGGACATCCGTACGCGAGCAGTACTTC	CASSYSTRTSVREQYF
once	.	TRBV28	TRBJ1-1	TGTGCCTCCCTCCGGCCGGCCAGGGAATTGGGCACTGAAGCTTTCTTT	CASLRPARELGTEAFF
.	.	TRBV27	TRBJ2-7	TGTGCCAGCAGCCCAGTGTATGTCTCCGGCTCCTACGAGCAGTACTTC	CASSPVYVSGSYEQYF
.	.	TRBV15	TRBJ2-1	TGTGCCACCAGCAGAGATCGACTGACAGACAATGAGCAGTTCTTC	CATSRDRLTDNEQFF
.	.	TRBV9	TRBJ1-2	TGTGCCAGCAGCGTAGTTTCTCAGGATTTTAACTATGGCTACACCTTC	CASSVVSQDFNYGYTF
.	.	TRBV7-6	TRBJ1-1	TGTGCCAGCAGCTTCTACGGGGGGGACACTGAAGCTTTCTTT	CASSFYGGDTEAFF
.	TRBD2	TRBV27	TRBJ2-2	TGTGCCAGCAGTAGCAGCGGGACCGAACTTTCATACACCGGGGAGCTGTTTTTT	CASSSSGTELSYTGELFF
few	TRBD1	TRBV9	TRBJ1-1	TGTGCCAGCAGCGTCGGACAGGGGAACACTGAAGCTTTCTTT	CASSVGQGNTEAFF
.	.	TRBV10-3	TRBJ1-1	TGTGCCAGTTACGGGGAGGCTGAAGCTTTCTTT	CASYGEAEAFF
once	.	TRBV27	TRBJ2-1	TGTGCCAGCAGTTTAACAGGACCGAGCTCCTACAATGAGCAGTTCTTC	CASSLTGPSSYNEQFF
.	TRBD2	TRBV7-8	TRBJ2-7	TGTGCCAGCAGCCGGGGCGGGAGTCTCGGGGAGCAGTACTTC	CASSRGGSLGEQYF